This TCR beta chain originates from a study of response to subunit inactivated influenza vaccine. Overall study results and limits: With each seasonal influenza vaccination, the authors suggested, few new T cells are recruited.

Points on this clonotype: What it binds is not known.

TCRdb called the RT-PCR reads again in MiXCR, with one record for every CDR3 protein. Of 630,000 or so distinct CDR3 sequences listed, approximately 15% are singletons. The V end was cut by 6 bases, the J end by 4 bases, with 17 bases between. The length of the CDR3 is 15 residues. Sequencing was performed on PBMCs from blood, taken approximately 13 days after vaccination. This clonotype originated in a man aged 50 to 59 who received an inactivated influenza vaccine. The chain has TRBV12-3 or TRBV12-4 and TRBJ2-3, with D tentatively TRBD1 (6 bases). The CDR3 here is CASRMKQGIPDTQYF. As DNA, the CDR3 is TGTGCCAGCAGGATGAAACAGGGTATCCCAGATACGCAGTATTTT.